These T cell receptor beta chains were read from a single sample in a study of neurological immune-mediated disorders. TCRdb analysed the 5' RACE reads with MiXCR anew, one entry per CDR3 protein. The sample has 60,000 or so distinct CDR3 sequences, over 9.5% seen once. Sequencing was performed on PBMCs. The origin of the receptors is a man aged 55 to 69 in good health. CDR3s include the opening cysteine and the closing phenylalanine or tryptophan. Each record gives: D gene, J gene, V gene, clone size, CDR3 DNA, CDR3 protein. A D gene is named only where the DNA matches it firmly. Some rows mark clone size as missing; the rest say once, few, many or name a class of expanded clone.

d_call: TRBD1
j_call: TRBJ2-2
v_call: TRBV7-2
clone_size: many
cdr3_nt: TGTGCCAGCAGCCGGGACAGGGGATCAGGGGAGCTGTTTTTT
cdr3_aa: CASSRDRGSGELFF

d_call: -
j_call: TRBJ2-4
v_call: TRBV7-6
clone_size: many
cdr3_nt: TGTGCCAGCAGCTTAGGCCTGGGACAAGCCAAAAACATTCAGTACTTC
cdr3_aa: CASSLGLGQAKNIQYF

d_call: -
j_call: TRBJ2-5
v_call: TRBV25-1
clone_size: many
cdr3_nt: TGTGCCAGCAGTGCCCTAGCGCCCCAAGAGACCCAGTACTTC
cdr3_aa: CASSALAPQETQYF

d_call: -
j_call: TRBJ1-1
v_call: TRBV20-1
clone_size: many
cdr3_nt: TGCAGTGCTAGAATTCCCGGGGGCAGGGGAGGGGACACTGAAGCTTTCTTT
cdr3_aa: CSARIPGGRGGDTEAFF

d_call: -
j_call: TRBJ1-1
v_call: TRBV20-1
clone_size: few
cdr3_nt: TGCAGTGCTAGTACAGGGTTCCCTGAAGCTTTCTTT
cdr3_aa: CSASTGFPEAFF

d_call: TRBD2
j_call: TRBJ2-2
v_call: TRBV5-5
clone_size: many
cdr3_nt: TGTGCCAGCAGCCCAAACCGGGGACTAGCCTCCGCCGGGGAGCTGTTTTTT
cdr3_aa: CASSPNRGLASAGELFF

d_call: -
j_call: TRBJ2-7
v_call: TRBV7-2
clone_size: many
cdr3_nt: TGTGCCAGCAGCCCCGACAGCTCAACGGCCTACGAGCAGTACTTC
cdr3_aa: CASSPDSSTAYEQYF

d_call: -
j_call: TRBJ1-4
v_call: TRBV29-1
clone_size: many
cdr3_nt: TGCAGCGCCTCCCGGGGGGAAAATAATGAAAAACTGTTTTTT
cdr3_aa: CSASRGENNEKLFF

d_call: TRBD1
j_call: TRBJ1-3
v_call: TRBV27
clone_size: many
cdr3_nt: TGTGCCAGCGGGGACAGGATTGATTCTGGAAACACCATATATTTT
cdr3_aa: CASGDRIDSGNTIYF

d_call: TRBD1
j_call: TRBJ1-5
v_call: TRBV6-1
clone_size: many
cdr3_nt: TGTGCCAGCAGTGGGACAGGGTCTCGCCAGCATTTT
cdr3_aa: CASSGTGSRQHF

d_call: TRBD1
j_call: TRBJ2-4
v_call: TRBV7-2
clone_size: many
cdr3_nt: TGTGCCAGCAGCGAGGGACAGGGGAGGGACATTCAGTACTTC
cdr3_aa: CASSEGQGRDIQYF

d_call: -
j_call: TRBJ2-7
v_call: TRBV6-2/TRBV6-3
clone_size: -
cdr3_nt: TGTGCCAGCAGTTACCCGTCCTACGAGCAGTACTTC
cdr3_aa: CASSYPSYEQYF

d_call: -
j_call: TRBJ1-1
v_call: TRBV2
clone_size: -
cdr3_nt: TGTGCCAGCAGGATGGGGGGCGGAAACACTGAAGCTTTCTTT
cdr3_aa: CASRMGGGNTEAFF

d_call: -
j_call: TRBJ2-3
v_call: TRBV6-6
clone_size: many
cdr3_nt: TGTGCCAGCAAAGGGGGGGATACGCAGTATTTT
cdr3_aa: CASKGGDTQYF

d_call: TRBD1
j_call: TRBJ2-3
v_call: TRBV7-2
clone_size: -
cdr3_nt: TGTGCCAGCAGGGACAGGGGGCTTAGCACAGATACGCAGTATTTT
cdr3_aa: CASRDRGLSTDTQYF

d_call: -
j_call: TRBJ2-7
v_call: TRBV6-5
clone_size: many
cdr3_nt: TGTGCCAGCAGTTACTCTGCGGGGAGATACGAGCAGTACTTC
cdr3_aa: CASSYSAGRYEQYF

d_call: -
j_call: TRBJ1-2
v_call: TRBV6-5
clone_size: many
cdr3_nt: TGTGCCAGCAGTTCCGGGCATGGCTACACCTTC
cdr3_aa: CASSSGHGYTF

d_call: -
j_call: TRBJ1-5
v_call: TRBV27
clone_size: many
cdr3_nt: TGTGCCAGCAGTTTATCCTCTAAGGGGGGCAATCAGCCCCAGCATTTT
cdr3_aa: CASSLSSKGGNQPQHF

d_call: TRBD1
j_call: TRBJ2-5
v_call: TRBV3-1
clone_size: many
cdr3_nt: TGTGCCAGCAGCCCCCCCCAGACAGGGGAAGAGACCCAGTACTTC
cdr3_aa: CASSPPQTGEETQYF

d_call: TRBD2
j_call: TRBJ2-1
v_call: TRBV6-2/TRBV6-3
clone_size: many
cdr3_nt: TGTGCCAGCCTCGGGGGGATCGATGAGCAGTTCTTC
cdr3_aa: CASLGGIDEQFF

d_call: -
j_call: TRBJ2-7
v_call: TRBV20-1
clone_size: many
cdr3_nt: TGCAGTGCTAGTCTACCACCCTTCTCCTACGAGCAGTACTTC
cdr3_aa: CSASLPPFSYEQYF